This T cell receptor beta chain was obtained from a study of cytomegalovirus exposure and HLA in healthy donors. Study in general: As released early, the data held 70 million to 95 million unique TCRs from HLA-typed donors.

Study-wide results and caveats: Being indistinguishable, some V segments were excluded, TRBV6-2 and TRBV6-3 among them.

The CDR3 has 15 amino acids. The germline V gene encodes CDR1 KGHSH and CDR2 LQKENI. The V and J ends lost 3 bases and 9 bases, in that order; junction bases with no gene match: 8. This clone has just a few counts. Its target is unknown. Researchers ran the PCR with 60 Vbeta and 13 Jbeta primers. Repertoires were generated with immunoSEQ multiplex PCR, while TCRdb's copy carries only in-frame clones and drops some. The repertoire holds about 70,000 clones, with over 50% as singletons. Donors had nominal health at sampling but likely had unrecorded immune exposures. Sequencing input: PBMCs. The receptor comes from a man aged 30 to 39 in good health and CMV-seronegative. The chain has TRBV18 and TRBJ1-6, with 7 bases fitting TRBD1. The CDR3 DNA sequence: TGTGCCAGCTCACCCGGACAGGAGGGACTTTCACCCCTCCACTTT. The encoded protein is CASSPGQEGLSPLHF.